This T cell receptor beta chain comes out of a study of T cells expressing NK-cell markers. Study details: Sorted CD3+CD56+NKG2C+, CD3+CD56+NKG2C- and CD3+CD56-NKG2C+ T cells supplied TCR beta repertoires. One of eight sequenced donors was HCMV-seronegative; the other seven were seropositive. Broader study findings: Where a few donors were concerned, these clonotypes also led the CD3+CD56-NKG2C+ fraction.

TCRdb re-called the 5' RACE reads and catalogs CDR3 proteins one per entry, DNA excluded. This table holds about 380,000 distinct CDR3 sequences. Comment on this clonotype: Its antigen is not known.

Specimen: blood T cells: a sorted CD56 or NKG2C T cell subset, CD4+ or CD8+ T cells, or bulk PBMC T cells (not recorded which). The sequence came from a man between 18 and 69 years old in good health.

CDR3 protein: CASSHHTGRTDTQYF. The genes are TRBV4-2 and TRBJ2-3; TCRdb indicates TRBD1, and absent DNA this call remains unverified. Germline V gene data show CDR1 as LGHNA and CDR2 as YNFKEQ. This CDR3 is 15 amino acids long.